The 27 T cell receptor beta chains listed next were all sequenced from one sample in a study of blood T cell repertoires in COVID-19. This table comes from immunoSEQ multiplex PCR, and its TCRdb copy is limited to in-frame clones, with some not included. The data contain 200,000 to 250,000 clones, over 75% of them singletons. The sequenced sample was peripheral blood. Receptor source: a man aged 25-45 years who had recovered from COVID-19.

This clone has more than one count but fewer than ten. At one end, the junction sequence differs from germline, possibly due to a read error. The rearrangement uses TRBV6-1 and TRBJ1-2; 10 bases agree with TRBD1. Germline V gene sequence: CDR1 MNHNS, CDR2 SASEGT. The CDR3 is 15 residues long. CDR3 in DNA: TGTGCCAGCAGCGAAGGACAGGGGGACTTCTATGGCTACACCTTC. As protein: CASSEGQGDFYGYTF.

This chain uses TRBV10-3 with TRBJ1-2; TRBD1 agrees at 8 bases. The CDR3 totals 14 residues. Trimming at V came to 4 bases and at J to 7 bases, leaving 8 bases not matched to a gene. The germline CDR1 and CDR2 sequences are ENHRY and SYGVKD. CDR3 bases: TGTGCCATCAGTGCGTCGGGACAGGAGCGTGGCTACACCTTC. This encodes CAISASGQERGYTF.

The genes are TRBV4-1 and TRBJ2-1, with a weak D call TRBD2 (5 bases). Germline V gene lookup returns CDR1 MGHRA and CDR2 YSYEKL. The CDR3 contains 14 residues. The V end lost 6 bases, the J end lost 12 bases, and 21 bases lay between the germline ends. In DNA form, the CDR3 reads TGCGCCAGCAGAATGACCGAGGGAGTTATTGGGCAGTTCTTC. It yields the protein CASRMTEGVIGQFF.

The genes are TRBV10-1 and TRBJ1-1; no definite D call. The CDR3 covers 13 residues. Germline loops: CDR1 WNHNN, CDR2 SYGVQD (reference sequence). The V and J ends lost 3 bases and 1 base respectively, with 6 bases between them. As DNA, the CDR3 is TGCGCCAGCAGTGAAGGAGGGAACACTGAAGCTTTCTTT. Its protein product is CASSEGGNTEAFF.

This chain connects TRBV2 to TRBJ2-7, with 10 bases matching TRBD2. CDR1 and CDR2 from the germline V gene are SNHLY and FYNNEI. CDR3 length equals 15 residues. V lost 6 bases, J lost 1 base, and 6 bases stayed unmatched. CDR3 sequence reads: CASRREAGGSYEQYF. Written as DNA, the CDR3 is TGTGCCAGCAGGAGGGAAGCGGGGGGGTCCTACGAGCAGTACTTC. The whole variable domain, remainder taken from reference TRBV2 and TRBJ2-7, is EPEVTQTPSHQVTQMGQEVILRCVPISNHLYFYWYRQILGQKVEFLVSFYNNEISEKSEIFDDQFSVERPDGSNFTLKIRSTKLEDSAMYFCASRREAGGSYEQYFGPGTRLTVT.

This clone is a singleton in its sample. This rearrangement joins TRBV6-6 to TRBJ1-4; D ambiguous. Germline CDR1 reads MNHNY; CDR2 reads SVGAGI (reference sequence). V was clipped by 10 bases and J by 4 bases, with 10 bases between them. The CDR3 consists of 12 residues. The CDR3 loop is CAIGEGNEKLFF. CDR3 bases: TGTGCCATTGGGGAGGGTAATGAAAAACTGTTTTTT.

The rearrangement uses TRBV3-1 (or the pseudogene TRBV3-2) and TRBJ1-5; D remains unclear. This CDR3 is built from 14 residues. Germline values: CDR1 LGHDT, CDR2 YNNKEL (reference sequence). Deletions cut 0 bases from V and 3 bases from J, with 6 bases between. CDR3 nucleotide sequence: TGTGCCAGCAGCCAAGACCAGGCCAATCAGCCCCAGCATTTT. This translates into CASSQDQANQPQHF.

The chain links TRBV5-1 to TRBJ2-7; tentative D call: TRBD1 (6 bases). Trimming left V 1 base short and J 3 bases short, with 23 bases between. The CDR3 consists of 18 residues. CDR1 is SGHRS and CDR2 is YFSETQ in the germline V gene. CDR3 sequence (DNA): TGCGCCAGCAGCTTGTCCAAAATTACCGGGACAATGATCTACGAGCAGTACTTC. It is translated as CASSLSKITGTMIYEQYF.

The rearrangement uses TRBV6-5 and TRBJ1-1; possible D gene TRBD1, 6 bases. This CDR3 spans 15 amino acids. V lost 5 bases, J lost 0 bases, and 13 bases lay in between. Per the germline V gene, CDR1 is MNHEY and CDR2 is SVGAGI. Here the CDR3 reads CASSPRQELNTEAFF. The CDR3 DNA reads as TGTGCCAGCAGTCCCCGACAGGAGTTGAACACTGAAGCTTTCTTT.

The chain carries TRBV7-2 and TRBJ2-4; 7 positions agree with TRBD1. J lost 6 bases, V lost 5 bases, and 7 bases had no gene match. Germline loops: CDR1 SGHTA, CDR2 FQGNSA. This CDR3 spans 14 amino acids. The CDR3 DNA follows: TGTGCCAGCAGCCCGTCGACAGGGCTAAACATTCAGTACTTC. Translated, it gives CASSPSTGLNIQYF.

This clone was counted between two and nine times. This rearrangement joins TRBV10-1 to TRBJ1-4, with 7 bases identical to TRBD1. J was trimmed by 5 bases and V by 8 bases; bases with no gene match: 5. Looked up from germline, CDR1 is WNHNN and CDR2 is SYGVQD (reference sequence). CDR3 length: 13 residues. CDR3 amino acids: CASGDSQNEKLFF. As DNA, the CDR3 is TGCGCCAGCGGGGACAGCCAGAATGAAAAACTGTTTTTT.

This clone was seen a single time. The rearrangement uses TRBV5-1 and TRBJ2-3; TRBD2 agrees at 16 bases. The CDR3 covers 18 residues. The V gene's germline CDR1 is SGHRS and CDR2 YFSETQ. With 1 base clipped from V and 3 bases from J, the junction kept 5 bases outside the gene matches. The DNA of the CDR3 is TGCGCCAGCAGCTTGTCGGGACTAGCGGGGGGGTGGACAGATACGCAGTATTTT. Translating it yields CASSLSGLAGGWTDTQYF.

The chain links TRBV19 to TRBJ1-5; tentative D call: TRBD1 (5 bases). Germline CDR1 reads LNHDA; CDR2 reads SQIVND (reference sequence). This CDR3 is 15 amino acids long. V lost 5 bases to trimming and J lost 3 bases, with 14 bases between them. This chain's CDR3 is CASSQGSLANQPQHF. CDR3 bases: TGTGCCAGTAGTCAGGGATCACTAGCCAATCAGCCCCAGCATTTT.

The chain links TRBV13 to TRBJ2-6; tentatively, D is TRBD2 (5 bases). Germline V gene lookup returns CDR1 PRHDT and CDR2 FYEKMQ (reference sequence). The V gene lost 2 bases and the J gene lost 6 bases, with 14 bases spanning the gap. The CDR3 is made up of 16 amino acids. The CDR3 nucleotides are TGTGCCAGCAGCTTACAAGCGGCCATGCTGGCCAACGTCCTGACTTTC. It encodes CASSLQAAMLANVLTF.

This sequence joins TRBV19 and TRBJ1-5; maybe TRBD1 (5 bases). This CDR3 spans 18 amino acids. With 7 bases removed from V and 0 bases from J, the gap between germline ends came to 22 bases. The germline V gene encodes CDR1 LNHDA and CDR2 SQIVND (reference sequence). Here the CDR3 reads CASNTRLDSGFSNQPQHF. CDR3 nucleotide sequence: TGTGCCAGTAACACTCGACTCGACAGTGGGTTTAGCAATCAGCCCCAGCATTTT. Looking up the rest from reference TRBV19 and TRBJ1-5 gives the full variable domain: DGGITQSPKYLFRKEGQNVTLSCEQNLNHDAMYWYRQDPGQGLRLIYYSQIVNDFQKGDIAEGYSVSREKKESFPLTVTSAQKNPTAFYLCASNTRLDSGFSNQPQHFGDGTRLSIL.

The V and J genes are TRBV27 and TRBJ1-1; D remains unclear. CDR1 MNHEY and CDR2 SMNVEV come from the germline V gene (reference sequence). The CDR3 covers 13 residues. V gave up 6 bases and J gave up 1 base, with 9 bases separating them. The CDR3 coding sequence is TGTGCCAGCAGCCTAACTCCGAACACTGAAGCTTTCTTT. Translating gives CASSLTPNTEAFF.

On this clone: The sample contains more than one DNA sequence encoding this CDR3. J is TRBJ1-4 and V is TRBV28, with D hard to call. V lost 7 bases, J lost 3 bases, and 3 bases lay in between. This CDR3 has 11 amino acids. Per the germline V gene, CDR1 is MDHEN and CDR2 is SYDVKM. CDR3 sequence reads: CASTSNEKLFF. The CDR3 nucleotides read TGTGCCAGCACGTCTAATGAAAAACTGTTTTTT.

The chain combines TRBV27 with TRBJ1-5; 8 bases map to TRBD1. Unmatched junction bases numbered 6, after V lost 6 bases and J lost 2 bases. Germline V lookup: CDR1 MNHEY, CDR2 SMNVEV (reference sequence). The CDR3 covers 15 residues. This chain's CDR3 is CASSSDREGNQPQHF. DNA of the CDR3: TGTGCCAGCAGCTCGGACAGGGAGGGCAATCAGCCCCAGCATTTT.

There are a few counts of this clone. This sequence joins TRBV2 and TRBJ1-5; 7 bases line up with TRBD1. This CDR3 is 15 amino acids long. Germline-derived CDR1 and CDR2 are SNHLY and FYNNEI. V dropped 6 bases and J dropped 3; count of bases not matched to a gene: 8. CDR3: CASRPGTAINQPQHF. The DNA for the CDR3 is TGTGCCAGCAGACCAGGGACAGCTATCAATCAGCCCCAGCATTTT.

CDR3 protein: CASSLSTTGFLTDTQYF. Here the CDR3 DNA reads TGTGCCAGCAGTTTATCCACGACAGGGTTCTTGACAGATACGCAGTATTTT. The chain is built from TRBV28 and TRBJ2-3; 7 nucleotides match TRBD1. CDR1 and CDR2 from the germline V gene are MDHEN and SYDVKM. Unmatched junction bases numbered 10, after V lost 1 base and J lost 3 bases. The CDR3 has 17 residues.

For the CDR3, the DNA is TGTGCCAGCAGCATACAGGGAATGAACACTGAAGCTTTCTTT. Translating it yields CASSIQGMNTEAFF. V is TRBV11-1 and J is TRBJ1-1, with D perhaps matching TRBD1 (6 bases). The length of the CDR3 is 14 residues. Germline V gives CDR1 SGHAT, CDR2 FQDESV (reference sequence). Between the trimmed V and J ends, which lost 5 bases and 0 bases, there was a span of 10 bases.

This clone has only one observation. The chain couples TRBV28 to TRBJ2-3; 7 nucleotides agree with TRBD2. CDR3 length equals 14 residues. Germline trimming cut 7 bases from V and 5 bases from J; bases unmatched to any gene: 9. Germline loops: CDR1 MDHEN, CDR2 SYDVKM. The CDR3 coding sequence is TGTGCCAGCACCCCCAGCGGGGCGGGAGATACGCAGTATTTT. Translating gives CASTPSGAGDTQYF.

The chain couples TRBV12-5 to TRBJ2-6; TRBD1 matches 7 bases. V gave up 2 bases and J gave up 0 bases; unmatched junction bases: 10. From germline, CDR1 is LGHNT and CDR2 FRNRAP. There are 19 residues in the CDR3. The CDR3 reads CASGLMDLDRSSGANVLTF. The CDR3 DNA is TGTGCTAGTGGTTTGATGGACTTGGACAGGAGCTCTGGGGCCAACGTCCTGACTTTC.

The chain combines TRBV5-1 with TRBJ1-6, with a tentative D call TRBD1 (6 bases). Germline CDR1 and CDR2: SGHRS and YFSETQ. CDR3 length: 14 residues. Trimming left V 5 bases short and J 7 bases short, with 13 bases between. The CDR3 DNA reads TGCGCCAGCAGTCACAGGGTCGGGAATTCACCCCTCCACTTT. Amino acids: CASSHRVGNSPLHF.

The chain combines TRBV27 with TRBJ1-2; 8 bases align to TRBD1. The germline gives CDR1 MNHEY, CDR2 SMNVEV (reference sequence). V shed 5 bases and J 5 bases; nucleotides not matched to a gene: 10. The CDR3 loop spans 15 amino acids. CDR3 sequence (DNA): TGTGCCAGCAGTCTTATAGGGGACAGGCTTTATGGCTACACCTTC. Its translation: CASSLIGDRLYGYTF.

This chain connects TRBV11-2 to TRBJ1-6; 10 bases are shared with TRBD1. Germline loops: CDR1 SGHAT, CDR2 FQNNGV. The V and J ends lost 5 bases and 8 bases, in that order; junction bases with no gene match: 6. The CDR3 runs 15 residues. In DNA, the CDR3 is TGTGCCAGCAGCACCGCGGGACAGGGGCATTCACCCCTCCACTTT. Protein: CASSTAGQGHSPLHF.

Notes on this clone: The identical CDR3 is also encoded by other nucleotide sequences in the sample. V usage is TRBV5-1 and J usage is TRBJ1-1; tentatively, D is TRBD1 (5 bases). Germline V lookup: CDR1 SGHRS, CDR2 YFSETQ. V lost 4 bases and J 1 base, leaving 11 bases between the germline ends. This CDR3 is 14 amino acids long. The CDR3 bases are TGCGCCAGCAGCGGCGGGACGGGGAACACTGAAGCTTTCTTT. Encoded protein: CASSGGTGNTEAFF.